Listed below are T cell receptor beta chains from one sample, sequenced in a study of cytomegalovirus exposure and HLA in healthy donors. TCRdb's copy holds only in-frame clones and misses some; the assay was immunoSEQ multiplex PCR. The table includes over 80,000 clones, about four fifths detected once. The sample taken for sequencing was PBMCs. The receptor source for this set is a female donor in good health and CMV-seropositive. Both conserved end residues are part of each CDR3.

v_gene: TRBV2; j_gene: TRBJ2-7; len: 15; CDR3aa: CASSEAPQVPYEQYF
v_gene: TRBV5-1; j_gene: TRBJ1-2; len: 12; CDR3aa: CAGRVDRNLRTF
v_gene: TRBV5-6; j_gene: TRBJ1-1; len: 14; CDR3aa: CASSLMGATTEAFF
v_gene: TRBV4-1; j_gene: TRBJ2-1; len: 15; CDR3aa: CASSQIYSPHNEQFF
v_gene: TRBV4-2; j_gene: TRBJ2-7; len: 13; CDR3aa: CASSQGGAYEQYF
v_gene: TRBV11-2; j_gene: TRBJ2-3; len: 13; CDR3aa: CASSSPRIDTQYF
v_gene: TRBV9; j_gene: TRBJ1-1; len: 21; CDR3aa: CASSVGVPAGPVHLGNTEAFF
v_gene: TRBV30; j_gene: TRBJ2-5; len: 15; CDR3aa: CAWSVDAAGQETQYF
v_gene: TRBV7-2; j_gene: TRBJ2-7; len: 16; CDR3aa: CASSLVWGQGSYEQYF
v_gene: TRBV4-1; j_gene: TRBJ2-1; len: 15; CDR3aa: CASSQEVVSLREQFF
v_gene: TRBV21-1; j_gene: TRBJ2-4; len: 17; CDR3aa: CASSSPREGTGKNIQYF
v_gene: TRBV5-6; j_gene: TRBJ1-4; len: 13; CDR3aa: CASSATTNEKLFF
v_gene: TRBV28; j_gene: TRBJ2-2; len: 14; CDR3aa: CASRGGSNTGELFF
v_gene: TRBV5-4; j_gene: TRBJ2-7; len: 16; CDR3aa: CASTKGGASKLYEQYF
v_gene: TRBV5-4; j_gene: TRBJ1-6; len: 16; CDR3aa: CASSFYLQGVKSPLHF
v_gene: TRBV30; j_gene: TRBJ2-7; len: 11; CDR3aa: CAWSGTLEQYF
v_gene: TRBV19; j_gene: TRBJ2-3; len: 14; CDR3aa: CASKWEVGAHTQYF
v_gene: TRBV19; j_gene: TRBJ2-3; len: 13; CDR3aa: CASSGSSTDTQYF
v_gene: TRBV29-1; j_gene: TRBJ2-5; len: 13; CDR3aa: CSAEGQRPETQYF
v_gene: TRBV4-3; j_gene: TRBJ2-7; len: 17; CDR3aa: CASSQDIVREIPYEQYF
v_gene: TRBV7-2; j_gene: TRBJ1-1; len: 15; CDR3aa: CASSSGQGLNTEAFF
v_gene: TRBV7-2; j_gene: TRBJ2-7; len: 16; CDR3aa: CASSDPGTLSSYEQYF
v_gene: TRBV7-9; j_gene: TRBJ1-2; len: 16; CDR3aa: CASSLGQGTESGGYTF
v_gene: TRBV5-4; j_gene: TRBJ2-7; len: 12; CDR3aa: CASSKQDYLPRF
v_gene: TRBV6-4; j_gene: TRBJ2-1; len: 14; CDR3aa: CASGSSGGADEQFF
v_gene: TRBV19; j_gene: TRBJ1-2; len: 14; CDR3aa: CASSPDRGNYGYTF